The present TCR beta chain was sequenced within a study of shared clonotypes between healthy human individuals. The wider study: The donor group consisted of two women and a few men, aged 18 to 49.

Original processing notes: There were no quality scores in the junction-only immunoSEQ sequences, so filtering differed. The data were produced by immunoSEQ multiplex PCR, yet TCRdb's version contains in-frame clones alone and is incomplete. That table furnishes V, J and clone size, whereas the DNA furnished D and trimming. The data show roughly 520,000 clones, with approximately 95% seen just once and about 0.064% held by the top ten. The germline V gene has CDR1 MNHNS and CDR2 SASEGT. V was clipped by 1 base and J by 6 bases, with 10 bases between them. The CDR3 is 14 residues long. Participating donors were healthy, HIV-negative adults free of recent acute infections or vaccinations.

V usage is TRBV6-1 and J usage is TRBJ1-5; D uncertain. Sequencing input: naive CD4+ T cells sorted from blood. Subset described: CD45RA+ positively selected. The sequence came from a woman in her 30s in good health. CDR3 sequence reads: CASSEGSGTQPQHF. In DNA, the CDR3 is TGTGCCAGCAGTGAAGGCTCGGGAACTCAGCCCCAGCATTTT.